The present TCR beta chain was sequenced within a study of blood T cell repertoires in COVID-19. Repertoires were generated with immunoSEQ multiplex PCR, while TCRdb's copy carries only in-frame clones and drops some. The data contain about 28,000 clones, about two thirds of them singletons. A single count supports this clone. Sequencing used peripheral blood. The TCR comes from a boy between 2 and 10 years old with active or convalescent COVID-19.

Here the CDR3 DNA reads TGTGCCAGCAGCTGGGGAGGGCAGCAGCCCCAGCATTTT. Encoded protein: CASSWGGQQPQHF. This chain joins TRBV7-9 and TRBJ1-5; D is uncertain. The ends were cut back, 4 bases at V and 7 bases at J, with 11 bases in the middle. Germline V CDR1 and CDR2: SEHNR, FQNEAQ (reference sequence). The CDR3 has 13 residues.